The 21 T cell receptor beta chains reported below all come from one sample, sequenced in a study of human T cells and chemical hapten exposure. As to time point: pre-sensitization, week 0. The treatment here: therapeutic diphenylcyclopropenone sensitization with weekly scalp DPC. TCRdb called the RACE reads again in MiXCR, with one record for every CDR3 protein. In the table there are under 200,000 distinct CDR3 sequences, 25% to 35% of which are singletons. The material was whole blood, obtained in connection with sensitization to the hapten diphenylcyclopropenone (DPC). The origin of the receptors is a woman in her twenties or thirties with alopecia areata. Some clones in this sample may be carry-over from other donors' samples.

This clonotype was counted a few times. Written as DNA, the CDR3 is TGTGCCAGCACCCAAGGGAGTTTAACTCTTGGAAACACCATATATTTT. This codes for CASTQGSLTLGNTIYF. The chain is built from TRBV28 and TRBJ1-3, with D hard to call. The V gene's germline CDR1 is MDHEN and CDR2 SYDVKM. V dropped 7 bases and J dropped 3 bases, with 19 bases sitting between them. The length of the CDR3 is 16 residues.

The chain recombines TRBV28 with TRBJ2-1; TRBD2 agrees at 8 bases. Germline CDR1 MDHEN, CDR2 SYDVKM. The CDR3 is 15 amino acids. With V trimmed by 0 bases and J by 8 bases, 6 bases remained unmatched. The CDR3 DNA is TGTGCCAGCAGTTTATGGCTAGCGGGCCCCCATGAGCAGTTCTTC. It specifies CASSLWLAGPHEQFF.

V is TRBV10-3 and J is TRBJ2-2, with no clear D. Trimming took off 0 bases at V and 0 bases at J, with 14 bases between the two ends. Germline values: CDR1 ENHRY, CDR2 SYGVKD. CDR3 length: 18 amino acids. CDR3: CAISESSPGSANTGELFF. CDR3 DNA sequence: TGTGCCATCAGTGAGTCGTCCCCTGGATCCGCGAACACCGGGGAGCTGTTTTTT.

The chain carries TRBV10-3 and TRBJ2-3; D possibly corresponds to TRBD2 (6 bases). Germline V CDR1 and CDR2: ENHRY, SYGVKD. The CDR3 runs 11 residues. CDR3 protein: CATGVADTQYF. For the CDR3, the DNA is TGTGCGACGGGGGTCGCAGATACGCAGTATTTT.

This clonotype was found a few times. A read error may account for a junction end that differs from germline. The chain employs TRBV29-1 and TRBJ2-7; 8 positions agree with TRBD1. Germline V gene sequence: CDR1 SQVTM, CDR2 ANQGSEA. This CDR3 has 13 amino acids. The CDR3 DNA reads TGTAGCGTTGCCCAGGGGGCGGGGTACGAGCAGTACTTC. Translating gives CSVAQGAGYEQYF.

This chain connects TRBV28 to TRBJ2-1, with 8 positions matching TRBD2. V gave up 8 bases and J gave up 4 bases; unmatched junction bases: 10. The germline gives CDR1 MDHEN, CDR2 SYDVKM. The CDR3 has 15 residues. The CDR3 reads CASYAVTSAYNEQFF. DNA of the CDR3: TGTGCCAGCTACGCTGTGACTAGCGCGTACAATGAGCAGTTCTTC. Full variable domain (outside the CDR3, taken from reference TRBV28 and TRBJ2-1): DVKVTQSSRYLVKRTGEKVFLECVQDMDHENMFWYRQDPGLGLRLIYFSYDVKMKEKGDIPEGYSVSREKKERFSLILESASTNQTSMYLCASYAVTSAYNEQFFGPGTRLTVL.

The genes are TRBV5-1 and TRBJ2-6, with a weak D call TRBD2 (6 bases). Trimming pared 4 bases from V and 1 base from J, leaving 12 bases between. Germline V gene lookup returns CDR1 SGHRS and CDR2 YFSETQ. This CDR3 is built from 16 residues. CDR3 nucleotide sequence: TGCGCCAGCAGCCCCGGGAGATTGTCTGGGGCCAACGTCCTGACTTTC. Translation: CASSPGRLSGANVLTF.

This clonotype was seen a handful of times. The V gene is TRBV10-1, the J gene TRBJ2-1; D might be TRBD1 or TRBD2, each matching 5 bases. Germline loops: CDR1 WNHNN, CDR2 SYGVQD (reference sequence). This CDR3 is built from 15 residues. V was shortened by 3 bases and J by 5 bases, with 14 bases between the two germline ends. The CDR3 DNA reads TGCGCCAGCAGTGACTATACCCTGGGGGACAATGAGCAGTTCTTC. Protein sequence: CASSDYTLGDNEQFF.

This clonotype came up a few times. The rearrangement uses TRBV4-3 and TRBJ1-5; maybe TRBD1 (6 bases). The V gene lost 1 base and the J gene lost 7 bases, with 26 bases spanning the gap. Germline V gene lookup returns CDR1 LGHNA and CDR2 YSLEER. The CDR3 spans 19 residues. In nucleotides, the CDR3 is TGCGCCAGCAGCCAAGTTGAGGATCCGGGACATTCAGGGATACAGCCCCAGCATTTT. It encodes CASSQVEDPGHSGIQPQHF.

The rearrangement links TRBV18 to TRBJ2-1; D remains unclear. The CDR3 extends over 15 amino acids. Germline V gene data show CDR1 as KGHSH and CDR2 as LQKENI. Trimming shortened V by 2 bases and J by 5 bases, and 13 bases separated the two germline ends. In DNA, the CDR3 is TGTGCCAGCTCACCAACCCAGGTAGGGCACAATGAGCAGTTCTTC. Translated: CASSPTQVGHNEQFF. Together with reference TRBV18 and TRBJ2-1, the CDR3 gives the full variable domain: NAGVMQNPRHLVRRRGQEARLRCSPMKGHSHVYWYRQLPEEGLKFMVYLQKENIIDESGMPKERFSAEFPKEGPSILRIQQVVRGDSAAYFCASSPTQVGHNEQFFGPGTRLTVL.

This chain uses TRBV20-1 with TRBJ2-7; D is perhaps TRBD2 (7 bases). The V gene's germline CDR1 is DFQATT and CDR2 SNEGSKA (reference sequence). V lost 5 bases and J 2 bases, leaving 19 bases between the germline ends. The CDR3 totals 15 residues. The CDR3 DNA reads TGCAGTGCTCCGGGGAGGGGGGGAGCGGCCTACGAGCAGTACTTC. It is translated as CSAPGRGGAAYEQYF.

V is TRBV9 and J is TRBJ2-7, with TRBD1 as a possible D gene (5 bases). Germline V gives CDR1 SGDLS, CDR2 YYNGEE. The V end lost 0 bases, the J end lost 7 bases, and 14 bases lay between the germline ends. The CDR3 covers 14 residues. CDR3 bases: TGTGCCAGCAGCGTAGGGCAGACCCAGGGAGAGCAGTACTTC. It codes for CASSVGQTQGEQYF.

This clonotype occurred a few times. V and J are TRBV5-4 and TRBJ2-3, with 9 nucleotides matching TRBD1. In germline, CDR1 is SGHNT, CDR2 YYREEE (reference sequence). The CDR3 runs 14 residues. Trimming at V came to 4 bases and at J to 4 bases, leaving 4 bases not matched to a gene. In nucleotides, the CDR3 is TGTGCCAGCAGCCCCAGACAGGGGGCAGATACGCAGTATTTT. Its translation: CASSPRQGADTQYF. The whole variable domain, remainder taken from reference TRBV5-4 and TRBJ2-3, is ETGVTQSPTHLIKTRGQQVTLRCSSQSGHNTVSWYQQALGQGPQFIFQYYREEENGRGNFPPRFSGLQFPNYSSELNVNALELDDSALYLCASSPRQGADTQYFGPGTRLTVL.

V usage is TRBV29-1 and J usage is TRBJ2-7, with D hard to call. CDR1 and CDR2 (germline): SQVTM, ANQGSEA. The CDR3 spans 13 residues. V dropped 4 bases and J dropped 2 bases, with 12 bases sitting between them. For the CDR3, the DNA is TGCAGCGTTGTTATGGGTGGGGCCTACGAGCAGTACTTC. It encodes CSVVMGGAYEQYF.

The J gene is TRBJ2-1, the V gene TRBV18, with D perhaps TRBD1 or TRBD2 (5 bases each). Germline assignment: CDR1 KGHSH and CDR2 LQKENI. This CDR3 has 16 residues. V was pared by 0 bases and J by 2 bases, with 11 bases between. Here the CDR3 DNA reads TGTGCCAGCTCACCACCGGGACGGAAGCCCTACAATGAGCAGTTCTTC. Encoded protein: CASSPPGRKPYNEQFF.

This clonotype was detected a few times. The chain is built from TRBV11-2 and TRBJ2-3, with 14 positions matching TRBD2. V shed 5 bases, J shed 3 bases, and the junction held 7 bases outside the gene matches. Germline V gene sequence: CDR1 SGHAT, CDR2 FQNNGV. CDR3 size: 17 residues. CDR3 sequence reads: CASSPRLAGGPTDTQYF. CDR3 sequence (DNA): TGTGCCAGCAGCCCCAGACTAGCGGGGGGGCCTACAGATACGCAGTATTTT.

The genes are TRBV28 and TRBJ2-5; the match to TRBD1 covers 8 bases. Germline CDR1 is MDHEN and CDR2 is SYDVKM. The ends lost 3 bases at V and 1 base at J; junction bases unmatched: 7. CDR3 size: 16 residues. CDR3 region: CASSFRDRGPQETQYF. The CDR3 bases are TGTGCCAGCAGTTTTCGCGACAGGGGACCCCAAGAGACCCAGTACTTC.

The CDR3 region has the DNA TGCGCCAGCGAACCGGGGACAGAATACAATGAGCAGTTCTTC. Translating it yields CASEPGTEYNEQFF. This rearrangement joins TRBV5-1 to TRBJ2-1, with 7 bases fitting TRBD1. Germline CDR1 and CDR2: SGHRS and YFSETQ. V lost 7 bases and J lost 4; bases outside the gene matches: 8. The CDR3 has 14 residues.

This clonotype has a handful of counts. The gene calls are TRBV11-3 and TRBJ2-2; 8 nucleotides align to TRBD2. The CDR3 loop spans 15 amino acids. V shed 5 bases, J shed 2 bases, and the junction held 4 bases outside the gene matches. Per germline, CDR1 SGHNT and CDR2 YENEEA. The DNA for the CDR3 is TGTGCCAGCAGCCCGGGACTAGTCAACACCGGGGAGCTGTTTTTT. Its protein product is CASSPGLVNTGELFF.

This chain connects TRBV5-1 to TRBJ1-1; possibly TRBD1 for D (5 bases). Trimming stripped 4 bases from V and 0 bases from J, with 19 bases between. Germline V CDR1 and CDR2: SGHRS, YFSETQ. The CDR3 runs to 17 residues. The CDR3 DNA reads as TGCGCCAGCAGCCGGGAGGGGCCCCCCGCCTTGAACACTGAAGCTTTCTTT. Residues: CASSREGPPALNTEAFF. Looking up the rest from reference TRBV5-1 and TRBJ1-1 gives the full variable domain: KAGVTQTPRYLIKTRGQQVTLSCSPISGHRSVSWYQQTPGQGLQFLFEYFSETQRNKGNFPGRFSGRQFSNSRSEMNVSTLELGDSALYLCASSREGPPALNTEAFFGQGTRLTVV.

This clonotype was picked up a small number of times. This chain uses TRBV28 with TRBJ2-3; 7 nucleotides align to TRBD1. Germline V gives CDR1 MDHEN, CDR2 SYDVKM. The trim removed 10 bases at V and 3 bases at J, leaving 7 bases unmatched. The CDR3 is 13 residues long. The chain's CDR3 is CATSQGVTDTQYF. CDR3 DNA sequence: TGTGCCACCTCGCAGGGGGTTACAGATACGCAGTATTTT.